The present entry profiles one T cell receptor (beta chain) with its context. Measured with immunoSEQ multiplex PCR; TCRdb has only the in-frame clones, and not every one. The sample lists about 330,000 clones, approximately 86% occurring once. The sample comes from a study of blood T cell repertoires in COVID-19. V was trimmed by 3 bases and J by 5 bases, leaving 8 bases between them. The CDR3 spans 13 residues. Germline V gene data show CDR1 as MNHEY and CDR2 as SMNVEV (reference sequence). The chain recombines TRBV27 with TRBJ1-5; D not certain. This clonotype was obtained from a man under 40 with COVID-19, enrolled during active disease. Sequencing was performed on peripheral blood. In DNA, the CDR3 is TGTGCCAGCAGTTTGGCTCTTTATCAGCCCCAGCATTTT. This sequence encodes CASSLALYQPQHF.